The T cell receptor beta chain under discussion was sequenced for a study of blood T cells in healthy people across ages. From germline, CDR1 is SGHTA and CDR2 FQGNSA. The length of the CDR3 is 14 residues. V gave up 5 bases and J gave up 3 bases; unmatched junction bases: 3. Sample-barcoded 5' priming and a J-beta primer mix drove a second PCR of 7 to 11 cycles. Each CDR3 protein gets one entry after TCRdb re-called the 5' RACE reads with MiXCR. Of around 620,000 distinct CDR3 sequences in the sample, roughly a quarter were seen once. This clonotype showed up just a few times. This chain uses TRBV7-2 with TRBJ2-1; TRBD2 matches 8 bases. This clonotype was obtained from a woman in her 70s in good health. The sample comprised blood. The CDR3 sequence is CASSLLAVYNEQFF. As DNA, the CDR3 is TGTGCCAGCAGCCTACTAGCGGTCTACAATGAGCAGTTCTTC.